This note documents a single T cell receptor (beta chain) sequence. This sample was included in a study of cytomegalovirus exposure and HLA in healthy donors. About the study: The study's early data release held about 85 million unique TCRs from HLA-typed donors.

Primers for the PCR totalled 60 Vbeta and 13 Jbeta. The table came from immunoSEQ multiplex PCR; TCRdb's copy has only in-frame clones and leaves some out. The table lists tens of thousands of clones, roughly two thirds of them singletons. CDR1 and CDR2 from the germline V gene are SGHNT and YYREEE (reference sequence). There are 15 residues in the CDR3. Trimming shortened V by 0 bases and J by 5 bases, and 14 bases separated the two germline ends. Sequenced material: PBMCs. The chain uses TRBV5-4 and TRBJ1-2; tentatively, D is TRBD1 (5 bases). The clonotype was recovered from a man in his 60s in good health and CMV-seropositive. The CDR3 sequence: CASSLGRARGYGYTF. The CDR3 DNA sequence: TGTGCCAGCAGCTTGGGGAGGGCTAGGGGTTATGGCTACACCTTC.